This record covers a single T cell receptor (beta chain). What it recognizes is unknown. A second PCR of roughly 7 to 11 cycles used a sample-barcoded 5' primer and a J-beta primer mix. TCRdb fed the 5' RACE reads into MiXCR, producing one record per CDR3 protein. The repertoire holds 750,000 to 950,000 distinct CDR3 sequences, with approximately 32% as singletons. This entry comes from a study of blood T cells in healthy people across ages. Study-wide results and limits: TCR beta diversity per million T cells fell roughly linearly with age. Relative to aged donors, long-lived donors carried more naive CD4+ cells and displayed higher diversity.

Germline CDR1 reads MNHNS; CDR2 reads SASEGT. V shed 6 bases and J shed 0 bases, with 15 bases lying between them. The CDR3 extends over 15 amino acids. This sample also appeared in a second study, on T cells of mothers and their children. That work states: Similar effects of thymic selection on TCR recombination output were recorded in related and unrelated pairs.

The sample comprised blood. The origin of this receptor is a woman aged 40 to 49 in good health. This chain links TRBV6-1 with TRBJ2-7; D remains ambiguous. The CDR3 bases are TGTGCCAGCAGCCGTCACACGGGTCCCTCCTACGAGCAGTACTTC. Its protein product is CASSRHTGPSYEQYF.